This T cell receptor beta chain was sequenced in a study of blood T cell repertoires in COVID-19. This clone was counted between two and nine times. V lost 7 bases and J lost 4; bases outside the gene matches: 9. This CDR3 has 15 amino acids. Germline V gives CDR1 MDHEN, CDR2 SYDVKM. In the study's own analysis: Estimated nucleated cell counts came from reference gene primer amplification. TCRdb keeps only in-frame clones here, not all; method: immunoSEQ multiplex PCR. V and J calls and clone size follow that table, whereas D and trimming were derived from the DNA. The sample yields roughly 140,000 clones, roughly 80% seen once.

This chain joins TRBV28 and TRBJ2-5; 10 bases fit TRBD2. The TCR comes from a human donor in a cohort sampled during active COVID-19. Sample: peripheral blood. CDR3 DNA: TGTGCCAGCATGCCAGCGGGGGGGGCCGGAGAGACCCAGTACTTC. Translating it yields CASMPAGGAGETQYF.